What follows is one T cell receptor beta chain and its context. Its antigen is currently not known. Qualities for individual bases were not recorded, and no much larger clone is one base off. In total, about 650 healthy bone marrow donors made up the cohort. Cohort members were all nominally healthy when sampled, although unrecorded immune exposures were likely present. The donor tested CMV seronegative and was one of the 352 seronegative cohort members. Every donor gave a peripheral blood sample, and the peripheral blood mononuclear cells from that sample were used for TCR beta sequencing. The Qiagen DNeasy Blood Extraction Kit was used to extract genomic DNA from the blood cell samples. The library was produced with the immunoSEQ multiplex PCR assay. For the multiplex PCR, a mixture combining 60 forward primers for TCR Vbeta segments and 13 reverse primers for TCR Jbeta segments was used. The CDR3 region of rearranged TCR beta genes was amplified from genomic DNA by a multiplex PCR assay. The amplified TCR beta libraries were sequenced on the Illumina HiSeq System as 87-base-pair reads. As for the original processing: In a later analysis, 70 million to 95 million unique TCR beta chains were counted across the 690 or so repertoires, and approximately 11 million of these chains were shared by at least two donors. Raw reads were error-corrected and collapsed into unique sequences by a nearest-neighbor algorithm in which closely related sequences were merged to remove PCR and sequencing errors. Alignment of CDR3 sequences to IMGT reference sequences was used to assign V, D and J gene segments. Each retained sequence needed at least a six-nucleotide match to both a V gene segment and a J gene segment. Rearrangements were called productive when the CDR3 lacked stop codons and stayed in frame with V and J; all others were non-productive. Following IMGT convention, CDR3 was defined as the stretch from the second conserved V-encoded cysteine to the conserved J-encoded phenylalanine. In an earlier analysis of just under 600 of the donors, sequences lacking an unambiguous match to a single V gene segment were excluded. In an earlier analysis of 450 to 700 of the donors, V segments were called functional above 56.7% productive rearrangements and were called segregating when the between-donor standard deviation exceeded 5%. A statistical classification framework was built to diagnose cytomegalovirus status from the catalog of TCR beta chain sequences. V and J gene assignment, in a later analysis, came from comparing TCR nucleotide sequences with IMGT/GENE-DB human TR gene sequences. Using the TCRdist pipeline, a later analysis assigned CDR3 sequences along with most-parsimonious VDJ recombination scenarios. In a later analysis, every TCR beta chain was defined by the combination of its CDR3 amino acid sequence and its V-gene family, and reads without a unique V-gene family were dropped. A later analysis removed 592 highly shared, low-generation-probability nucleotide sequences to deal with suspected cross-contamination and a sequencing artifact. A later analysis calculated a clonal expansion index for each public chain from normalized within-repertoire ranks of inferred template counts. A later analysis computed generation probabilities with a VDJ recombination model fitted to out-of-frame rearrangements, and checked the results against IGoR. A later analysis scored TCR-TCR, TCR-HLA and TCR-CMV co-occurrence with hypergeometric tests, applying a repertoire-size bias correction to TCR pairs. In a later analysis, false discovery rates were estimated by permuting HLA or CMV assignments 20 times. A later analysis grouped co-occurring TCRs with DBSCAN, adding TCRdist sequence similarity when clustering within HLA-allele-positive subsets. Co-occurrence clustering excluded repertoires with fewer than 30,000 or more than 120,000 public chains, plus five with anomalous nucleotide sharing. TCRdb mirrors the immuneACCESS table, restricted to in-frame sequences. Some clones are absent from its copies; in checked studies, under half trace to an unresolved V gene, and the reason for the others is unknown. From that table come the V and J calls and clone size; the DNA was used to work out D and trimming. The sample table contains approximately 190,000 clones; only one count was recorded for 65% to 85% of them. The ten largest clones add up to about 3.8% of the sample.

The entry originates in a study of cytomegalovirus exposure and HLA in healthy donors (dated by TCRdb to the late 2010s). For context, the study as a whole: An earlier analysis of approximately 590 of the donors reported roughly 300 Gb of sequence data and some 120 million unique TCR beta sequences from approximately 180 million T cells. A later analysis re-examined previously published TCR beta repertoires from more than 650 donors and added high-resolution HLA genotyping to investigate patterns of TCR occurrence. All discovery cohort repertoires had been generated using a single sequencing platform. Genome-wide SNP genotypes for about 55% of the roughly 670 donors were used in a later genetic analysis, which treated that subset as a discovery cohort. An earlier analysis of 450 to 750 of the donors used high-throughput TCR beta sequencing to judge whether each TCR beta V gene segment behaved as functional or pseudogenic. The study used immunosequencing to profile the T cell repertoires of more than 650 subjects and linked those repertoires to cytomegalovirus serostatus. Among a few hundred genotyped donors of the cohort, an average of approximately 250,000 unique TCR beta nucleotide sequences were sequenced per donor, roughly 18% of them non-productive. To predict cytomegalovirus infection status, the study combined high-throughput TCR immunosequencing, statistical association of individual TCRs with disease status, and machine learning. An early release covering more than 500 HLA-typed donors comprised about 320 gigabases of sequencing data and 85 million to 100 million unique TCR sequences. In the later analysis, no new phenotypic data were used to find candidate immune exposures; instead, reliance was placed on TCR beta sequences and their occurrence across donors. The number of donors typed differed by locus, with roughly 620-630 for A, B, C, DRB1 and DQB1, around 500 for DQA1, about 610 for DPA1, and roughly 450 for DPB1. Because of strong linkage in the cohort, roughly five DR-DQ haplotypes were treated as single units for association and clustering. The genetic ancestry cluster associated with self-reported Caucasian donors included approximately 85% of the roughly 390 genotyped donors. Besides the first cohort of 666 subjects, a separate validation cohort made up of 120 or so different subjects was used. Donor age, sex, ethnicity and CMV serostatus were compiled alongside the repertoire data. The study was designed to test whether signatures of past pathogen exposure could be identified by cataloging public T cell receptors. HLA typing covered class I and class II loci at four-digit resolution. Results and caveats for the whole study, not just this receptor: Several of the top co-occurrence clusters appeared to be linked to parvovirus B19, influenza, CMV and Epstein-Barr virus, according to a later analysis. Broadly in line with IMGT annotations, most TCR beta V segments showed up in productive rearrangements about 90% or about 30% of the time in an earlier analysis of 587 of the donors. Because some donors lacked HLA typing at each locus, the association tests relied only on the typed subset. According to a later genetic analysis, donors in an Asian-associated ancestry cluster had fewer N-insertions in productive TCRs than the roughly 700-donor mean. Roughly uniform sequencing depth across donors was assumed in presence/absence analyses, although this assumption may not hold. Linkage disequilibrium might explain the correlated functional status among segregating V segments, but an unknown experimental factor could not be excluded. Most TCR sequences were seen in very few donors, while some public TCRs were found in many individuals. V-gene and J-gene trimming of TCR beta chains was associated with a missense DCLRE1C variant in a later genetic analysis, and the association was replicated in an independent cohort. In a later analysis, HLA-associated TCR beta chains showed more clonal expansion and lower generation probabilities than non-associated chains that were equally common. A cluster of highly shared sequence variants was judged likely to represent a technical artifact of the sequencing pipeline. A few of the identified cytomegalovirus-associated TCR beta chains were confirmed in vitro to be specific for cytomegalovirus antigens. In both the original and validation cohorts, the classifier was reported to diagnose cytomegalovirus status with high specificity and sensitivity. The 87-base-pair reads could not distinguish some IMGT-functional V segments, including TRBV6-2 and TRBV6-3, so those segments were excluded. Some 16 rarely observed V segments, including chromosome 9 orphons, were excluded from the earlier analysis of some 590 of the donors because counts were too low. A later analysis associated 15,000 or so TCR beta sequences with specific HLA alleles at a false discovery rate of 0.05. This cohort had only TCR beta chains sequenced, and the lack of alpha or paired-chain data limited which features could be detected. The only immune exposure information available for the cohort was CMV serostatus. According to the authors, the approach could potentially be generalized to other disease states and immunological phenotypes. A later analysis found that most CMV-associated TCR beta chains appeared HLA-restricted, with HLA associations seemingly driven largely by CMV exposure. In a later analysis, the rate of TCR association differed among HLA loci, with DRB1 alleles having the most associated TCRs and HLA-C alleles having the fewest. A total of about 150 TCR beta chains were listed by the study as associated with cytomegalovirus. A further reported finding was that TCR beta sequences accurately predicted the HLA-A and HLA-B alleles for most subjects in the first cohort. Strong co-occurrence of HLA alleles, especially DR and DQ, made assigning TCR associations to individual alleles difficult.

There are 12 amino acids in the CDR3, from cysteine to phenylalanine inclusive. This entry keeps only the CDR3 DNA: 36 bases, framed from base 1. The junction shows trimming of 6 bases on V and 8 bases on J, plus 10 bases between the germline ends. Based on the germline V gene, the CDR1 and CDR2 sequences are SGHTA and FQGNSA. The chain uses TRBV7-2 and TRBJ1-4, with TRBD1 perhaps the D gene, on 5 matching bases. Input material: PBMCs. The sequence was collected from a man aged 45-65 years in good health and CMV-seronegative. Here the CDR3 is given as CASRQGWEKLFF. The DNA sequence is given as TGTGCCAGCAGGCAGGGTTGGGAAAAACTGTTTTTT.